This T cell receptor (beta chain) was identified during a study of beta chain features in type 1 diabetes. General study findings and limits: Moderate yet significant TCRB CDR3 shortening was seen in Type 1 diabetes patients in all four CD4+ subsets. Researchers could not determine here whether HLA type influences TCRB rearrangement.

The entirety of the isolated RNA underwent reverse transcription, so expressed TCRB transcripts were sequenced. Generated by immunoSEQ multiplex PCR, the TCRdb table keeps only in-frame clones and is missing some. This table holds 300,000 to 400,000 clones, 9.6% found once. CD45RO/CCR7/CD25/CD127/CD95/CD27 separated CD4+ naive, central memory, regulatory and stem cell-like memory cells by sorting. The CDR3 is 14 amino acids. The V gene end was trimmed by 8 bases and the J gene end by 2 bases; junction bases not matched to a gene: 9. CDR1 and CDR2 (germline): SQVTM, ANQGSEA. With regard to this clone: The antigen remains unidentified.

This receptor was identified in a man between 25 and 39 years old with type 1 diabetes. Sequencing used central memory CD4+ T cells from blood. The V and J genes are TRBV29-1 and TRBJ2-3; the match to TRBD1 covers 8 bases. The CDR3 nucleotides read TGCAGCTCCAAGGACAGGGCGCTCACAGATACGCAGTATTTT. Translation: CSSKDRALTDTQYF.